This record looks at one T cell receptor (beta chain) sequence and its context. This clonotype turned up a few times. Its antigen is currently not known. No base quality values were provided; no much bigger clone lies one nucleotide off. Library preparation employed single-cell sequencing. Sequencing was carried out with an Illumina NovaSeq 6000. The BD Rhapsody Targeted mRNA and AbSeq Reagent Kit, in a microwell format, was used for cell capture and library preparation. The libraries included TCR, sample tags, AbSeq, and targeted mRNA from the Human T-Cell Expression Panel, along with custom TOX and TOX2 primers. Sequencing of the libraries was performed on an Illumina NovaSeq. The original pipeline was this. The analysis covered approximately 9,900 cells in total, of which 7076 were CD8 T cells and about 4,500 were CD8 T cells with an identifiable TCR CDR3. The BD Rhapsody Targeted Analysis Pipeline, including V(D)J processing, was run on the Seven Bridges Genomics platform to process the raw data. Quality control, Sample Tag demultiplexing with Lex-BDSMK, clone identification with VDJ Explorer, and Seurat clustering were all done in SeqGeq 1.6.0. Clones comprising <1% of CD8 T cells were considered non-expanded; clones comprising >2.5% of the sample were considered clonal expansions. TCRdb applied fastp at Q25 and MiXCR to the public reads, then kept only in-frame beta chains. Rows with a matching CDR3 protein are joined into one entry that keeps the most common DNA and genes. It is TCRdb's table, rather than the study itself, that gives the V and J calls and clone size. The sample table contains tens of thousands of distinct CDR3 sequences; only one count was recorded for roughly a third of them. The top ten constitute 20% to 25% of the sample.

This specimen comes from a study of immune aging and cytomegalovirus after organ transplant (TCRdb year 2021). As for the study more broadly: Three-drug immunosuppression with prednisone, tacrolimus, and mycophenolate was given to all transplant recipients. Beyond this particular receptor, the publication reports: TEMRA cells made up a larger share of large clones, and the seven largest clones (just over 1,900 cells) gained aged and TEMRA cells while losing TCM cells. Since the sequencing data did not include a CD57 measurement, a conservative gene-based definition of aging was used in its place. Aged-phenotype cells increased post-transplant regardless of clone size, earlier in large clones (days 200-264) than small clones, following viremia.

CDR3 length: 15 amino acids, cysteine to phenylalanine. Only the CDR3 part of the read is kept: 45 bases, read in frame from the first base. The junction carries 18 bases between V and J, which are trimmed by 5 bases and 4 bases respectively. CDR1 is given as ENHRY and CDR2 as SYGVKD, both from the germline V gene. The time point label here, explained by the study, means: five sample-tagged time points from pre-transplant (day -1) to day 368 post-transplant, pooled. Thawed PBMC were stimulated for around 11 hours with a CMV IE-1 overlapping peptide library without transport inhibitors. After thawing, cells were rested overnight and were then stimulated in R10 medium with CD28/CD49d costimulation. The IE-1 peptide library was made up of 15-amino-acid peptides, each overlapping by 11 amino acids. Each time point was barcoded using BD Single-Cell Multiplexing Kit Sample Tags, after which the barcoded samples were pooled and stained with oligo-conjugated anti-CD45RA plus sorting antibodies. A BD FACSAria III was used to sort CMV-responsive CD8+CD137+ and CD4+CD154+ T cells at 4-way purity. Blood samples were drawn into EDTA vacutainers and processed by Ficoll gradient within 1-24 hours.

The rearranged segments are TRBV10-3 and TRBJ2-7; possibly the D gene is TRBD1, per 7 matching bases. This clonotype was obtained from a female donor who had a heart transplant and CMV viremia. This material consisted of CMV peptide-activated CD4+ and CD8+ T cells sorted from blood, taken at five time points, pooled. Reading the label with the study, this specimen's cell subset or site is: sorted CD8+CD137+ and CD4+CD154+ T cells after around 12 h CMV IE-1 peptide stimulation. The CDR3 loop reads CAISIQGGPSYEQYF. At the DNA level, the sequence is TGTGCCATCAGTATCCAGGGGGGACCTTCATACGAGCAGTACTTC.